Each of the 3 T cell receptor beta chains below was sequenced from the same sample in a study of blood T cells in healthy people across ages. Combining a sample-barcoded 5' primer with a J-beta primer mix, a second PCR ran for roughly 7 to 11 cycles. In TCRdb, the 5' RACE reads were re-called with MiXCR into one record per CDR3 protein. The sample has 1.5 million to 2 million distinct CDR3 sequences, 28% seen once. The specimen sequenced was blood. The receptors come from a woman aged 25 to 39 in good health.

The CDR3 reads CAISSGLNEQFF. In DNA, the CDR3 is TGTGCCATCAGTTCAGGGTTAAATGAGCAGTTCTTC. The chain uses TRBV10-3 and TRBJ2-1; D may be TRBD1 (5 bases). The V end was cut by 5 bases, the J end by 7 bases, with 9 bases between. This CDR3 spans 12 amino acids. The germline gives CDR1 ENHRY, CDR2 SYGVKD.

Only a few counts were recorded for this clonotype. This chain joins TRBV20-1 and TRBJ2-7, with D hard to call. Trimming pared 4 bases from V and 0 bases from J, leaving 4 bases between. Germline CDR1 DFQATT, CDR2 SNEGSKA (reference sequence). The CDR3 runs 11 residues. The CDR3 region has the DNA TGCAGTGCTATAGACTCCTACGAGCAGTACTTC. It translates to CSAIDSYEQYF.

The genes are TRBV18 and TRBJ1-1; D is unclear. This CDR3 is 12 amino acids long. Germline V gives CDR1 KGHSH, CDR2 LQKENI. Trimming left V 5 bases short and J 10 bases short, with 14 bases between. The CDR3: CASSSDLNRAFF. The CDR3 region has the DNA TGTGCCAGCTCATCCGACCTGAACCGAGCTTTCTTT. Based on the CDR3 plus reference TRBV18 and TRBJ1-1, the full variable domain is NAGVMQNPRHLVRRRGQEARLRCSPMKGHSHVYWYRQLPEEGLKFMVYLQKENIIDESGMPKERFSAEFPKEGPSILRIQQVVRGDSAAYFCASSSDLNRAFFGQGTRLTVV.